This TCR beta chain originates from a study of cytomegalovirus exposure and HLA in healthy donors. The wider study: A previous analysis identified 100 million or so unique TCR beta sequences derived from 180 million or so T cells.

Note on this clone: Its antigen is still unknown.

Germline lookup yields CDR1 KGHSH and CDR2 LQKENI. CDR3 size: 14 residues. Trimming took 0 bases from V and 5 from J; bases not matched to a gene: 3. 60 Vbeta and 13 Jbeta primers were used in PCR. Using immunoSEQ multiplex PCR, the repertoire was profiled, and TCRdb retains in-frame clones only, with some absent. In the table there are 90,000 to 120,000 clones, about 80% of which are singletons. Findings and limits, study-wide: Data from an earlier analysis indicated that most TCR beta V segments were productive either about 87% or about 30% of the time. What TCR beta sequences reportedly achieved was accurate prediction of HLA-A and HLA-B alleles in most subjects.

This chain links TRBV18 with TRBJ1-1, with 7 nucleotides matching TRBD1. The TCR originated in a man aged 25-45 years in good health and CMV-seropositive. Sequenced sample: PBMCs. CDR3 bases: TGTGCCAGCTCACCACCGTCACAGGGGACTGAAGCTTTCTTT. Encoded protein: CASSPPSQGTEAFF.